A single sample is the source of the 20 T cell receptor beta chains below, sequenced in a study of monozygotic twins with inflammatory bowel disease. TCRdb reanalyzed the 5' RACE reads and collapses them to one entry per CDR3 protein, without DNA. This repertoire includes about 420,000 distinct CDR3 sequences. Sequencing input: blood. These receptors came from a human donor with ulcerative colitis or Crohn's disease, or a healthy co-twin of an affected twin (not recorded which).

V usage is TRBV5-1 and J usage is TRBJ2-3; TCRdb designates TRBD2, a call that cannot be tested without DNA. The germline V gene has CDR1 SGHRS and CDR2 YFSETQ. The CDR3 consists of 16 residues. The CDR3 loop is CASSLAGLAGEDTQYF.

The chain combines TRBV19 with TRBJ2-2; TCRdb calls TRBD1, which cannot be checked without DNA. The CDR3 extends over 13 amino acids. Germline V lookup: CDR1 LNHDA, CDR2 SQIVND (reference sequence). CDR3 amino acids: CASSISQGGKLFF. The full variable domain, its missing parts supplied by reference TRBV19 and TRBJ2-2, is DGGITQSPKYLFRKEGQNVTLSCEQNLNHDAMYWYRQDPGQGLRLIYYSQIVNDFQKGDIAEGYSVSREKKESFPLTVTSAQKNPTAFYLCASSISQGGKLFFGEGSRLTVL.

The V and J genes are TRBV6-1 and TRBJ2-6. Germline lookup yields CDR1 MNHNS and CDR2 SASEGT. The CDR3 runs to 15 residues. CDR3 in amino acids: CASKRQSSGANVLTF.

The genes are TRBV7-9 and TRBJ2-7; lacking DNA, the TRBD1 call made by TCRdb goes unchecked. CDR1 is SEHNR and CDR2 is FQNEAQ in the germline V gene (reference sequence). The CDR3 consists of 13 residues. This CDR3 is CASSVGQGYEQYF. The whole variable domain, remainder taken from reference TRBV7-9 and TRBJ2-7, is DTGVSQNPRHKITKRGQNVTFRCDPISEHNRLYWYRQTLGQGPEFLTYFQNEAQLEKSRLLSDRFSAERPKGSFSTLEIQRTEQGDSAMYLCASSVGQGYEQYFGPGTRLTVT.

J is TRBJ2-7 and V is TRBV30; TCRdb's assignment of TRBD1 cannot be checked, as there is no DNA. The germline gives CDR1 GTSNPN, CDR2 SVGIG (reference sequence). This CDR3 region has 14 residues. The CDR3 loop is CAWSRLDRNYEQYF.

The chain has TRBV7-2 and TRBJ2-1; TCRdb calls TRBD2, which cannot be checked without DNA. The V gene's germline CDR1 is SGHTA and CDR2 FQGNSA. The CDR3 runs 16 residues. The CDR3 spells CASSFRGESSYNEQFF.

CDR3: CASSQGPDTNYGYTF. This chain connects TRBV4-3 to TRBJ1-2; TCRdb calls TRBD1, which cannot be checked without DNA. Germline loops: CDR1 LGHNA, CDR2 YSLEER. This CDR3 spans 15 amino acids.

CDR3 in amino acids: CASSFDPSSDGSTDTQYF. The chain recombines TRBV7-6 with TRBJ2-3; TCRdb outputs TRBD2, but without DNA this stays unchecked. CDR3 length: 18 amino acids. Germline CDR1 SGHVS, CDR2 FNYEAQ.

The chain recombines TRBV27 with TRBJ2-7; absent DNA, TCRdb's TRBD1 call cannot be checked. CDR3 length equals 15 residues. Germline CDR1 reads MNHEY; CDR2 reads SMNVEV (reference sequence). CDR3 amino acids: CASSRPDRLSYEQYF.

The chain combines TRBV5-1 with TRBJ2-2; the D call from TCRdb, TRBD2, cannot be confirmed without DNA. From germline, CDR1 is SGHRS and CDR2 YFSETQ. The CDR3 has 18 residues. CDR3: CASRVWTSGASFTGELFF.

The chain joins TRBV20-1 to TRBJ2-2; the TRBD2 assignment by TCRdb is unverifiable without DNA. The CDR3 is 17 residues long. Germline V gene sequence: CDR1 DFQATT, CDR2 SNEGSKA (reference sequence). CDR3 loop: CSARDSGSSGKAGELFF.

This chain joins TRBV12-3 or TRBV12-4 and TRBJ2-1. The CDR3 loop spans 15 amino acids. The CDR3 protein is CASSMAGEVGNEQFF.

This rearrangement joins TRBV12-3 or TRBV12-4 to TRBJ1-5; the D gene TCRdb calls, TRBD1, cannot be checked with no DNA. The CDR3 loop spans 16 amino acids. The CDR3 here is CASSNFRDRGGQPQHF.

The chain employs TRBV20-1 and TRBJ2-3; there is no DNA to check the TCRdb D call of TRBD2. The CDR3 is made up of 17 amino acids. CDR1 and CDR2 from the germline V gene are DFQATT and SNEGSKA (reference sequence). Here the CDR3 reads CSARDLGSGVITDTQYF.

The chain employs TRBV6-1 and TRBJ2-1; without DNA, the TCRdb call of TRBD2 cannot be checked. This CDR3 is built from 15 residues. Germline CDR1 MNHNS, CDR2 SASEGT. The CDR3 spells CASSAPSGSNNEQFF.

The V and J genes are TRBV5-6 and TRBJ1-4; TCRdb calls TRBD1, which cannot be checked without DNA. Germline CDR1 SGHDT, CDR2 YYEEEE. This CDR3 is 17 amino acids long. CDR3 loop: CASSFGSGGRRNEKLFF.

The chain is built from TRBV4-2 and TRBJ2-5; the TRBD1 assignment by TCRdb is unverifiable without DNA. Germline loops: CDR1 LGHNA, CDR2 YNFKEQ. The CDR3 is 16 residues long. CDR3 region: CASSQERAGLQETQYF.

This chain uses TRBV29-1 with TRBJ1-1; the D call of TRBD1 rests on TCRdb alone, since no DNA is present to check it. The CDR3 consists of 14 residues. CDR1 and CDR2 from the germline V gene are SQVTM and ANQGSEA. The CDR3 loop is CSVSPGTMNTEAFF.

The chain's CDR3 is CATSEWVWTGDVAKNIQYF. This sequence joins TRBV24-1 and TRBJ2-4; checking the TCRdb D call of TRBD1 is not possible without DNA. CDR1 KGHDR and CDR2 SFDVKD come from the germline V gene. The CDR3 has 19 residues.

V and J are TRBV5-1 and TRBJ2-7; TCRdb outputs TRBD1, but without DNA this stays unchecked. CDR3 length equals 17 residues. Germline CDR1 reads SGHRS; CDR2 reads YFSETQ. CDR3 region: CASSSIPSDSQASEQYF. Together with reference TRBV5-1 and TRBJ2-7, the CDR3 gives the full variable domain: KAGVTQTPRYLIKTRGQQVTLSCSPISGHRSVSWYQQTPGQGLQFLFEYFSETQRNKGNFPGRFSGRQFSNSRSEMNVSTLELGDSALYLCASSSIPSDSQASEQYFGPGTRLTVT.